The present entry profiles one TCR beta chain with its context. As yet, its antigen is unknown. Specified time point: newly diagnosed, previously untreated cHL patient sample. The CD4+ T cells used were purified from thawed PBMCs through magnetic negative selection. Newly diagnosed, untreated classical Hodgkin lymphoma PBMCs served as comparison. Germline CDR1 and CDR2: MDHEN and SYDVKM. This CDR3 comprises 14 residues. V was clipped by 3 bases and J by 0 bases, with 5 bases between them. The sample is drawn from a study of PD-1 blockade in classical Hodgkin lymphoma. Study results and limitations: Baseline TCR diversity was reportedly lower in newly diagnosed patients than healthy donors. The repertoire differences lack a defined cause, possibly disease activity or prior therapy.

Assay: immunoSEQ multiplex PCR; the TCRdb copy retains only in-frame clones and omits some. The sample contains about 35,000 clones, around nine tenths of which appear only once. The clonotype was recovered from a human donor with classical Hodgkin lymphoma. V is TRBV28 and J is TRBJ1-4; D is unresolved. What was sequenced was CD4+ T cells from blood. Here the CDR3 reads CASSLSPTNEKLFF. CDR3 coding DNA: TGTGCCAGCAGTTTGTCCCCAACTAATGAAAAACTGTTTTTT.